The TCR beta chain described here comes from a study of cytomegalovirus exposure and HLA in healthy donors. Study results and limitations: Sequencing likely caused a cluster of highly shared sequence variants. TCR beta V- and J-gene trimming was later associated with a missense DCLRE1C variant. For most TCR sequences rarity was the rule, although some public TCRs occurred in many donors.

At collection, donors were nominally healthy, but unrecorded immune exposures were probable. Primers included in the PCR were 60 Vbeta and 13 Jbeta primers. Assay used: immunoSEQ multiplex PCR; TCRdb lists only in-frame clones, some missing. Among 85,000 to 130,000 clones, about three quarters were seen once, and the ten largest hold roughly 6%. Trimming removed 3 bases at V and 0 bases at J, with 17 bases between. The length of the CDR3 is 17 residues. CDR1 is MGHRA, CDR2 YSYEKL, per germline. In the case of this clone: Its specificity is unknown.

Sequenced input: PBMCs. The sequence was collected from a woman between 50 and 59 years old in good health and CMV-seropositive. V and J are TRBV4-1 and TRBJ1-1; D is unclear. CDR3 in DNA: TGCGCCAGCAGCCATGCCTTTGGACGGGAAGTGAACACTGAAGCTTTCTTT. Its protein is CASSHAFGREVNTEAFF.